This is a list of T cell receptor beta chains from one sample in a study of blood T cell repertoires in COVID-19. Clones were read by immunoSEQ multiplex PCR, and TCRdb kept only the in-frame ones, dropping some. The sample lists 85,000 to 100,000 clones; around 88% were seen once. The sequencing sample was made of peripheral blood. These receptors were collected from a woman aged 60-75 years with COVID-19, enrolled during active disease. Each CDR3 is given with its conserved first and last residue. D genes are given only for firm matches. Rows may omit the clone size; those that give it use once, few, many or a size class.

>TRBV1|-|TRBJ1-1|-
CTSRTRDRGTEAFF
TGCACCAGCCGCACCCGGGACAGGGGCACTGAAGCTTTCTTT
>TRBV25-1|TRBD1|TRBJ2-5|-
CASSPPGTGRGTQYF
TGTGCCAGCAGTCCTCCCGGGACAGGGAGGGGGACCCAGTACTTC
>TRBV28|-|TRBJ1-1|-
CASSSTVTNTEAFF
TGTGCCAGCAGTTCGACAGTCACGAACACTGAAGCTTTCTTT
>TRBV18|-|TRBJ2-7|-
CASSPDSGSHEQYF
TGTGCCAGCTCACCAGATAGTGGGAGCCACGAGCAGTACTTC
>TRBV2|-|TRBJ1-1|few
CASSGQMNTEAFF
TGTGCCAGCAGTGGACAGATGAACACTGAAGCTTTCTTT
>TRBV28|-|TRBJ1-2|-
CASSPSYQGEGYTF
TGTGCCAGCAGTCCATCGTATCAGGGTGAGGGCTACACCTTC
>TRBV28|-|TRBJ1-2|-
CASSLLSVNYGYTF
TGTGCCAGCAGTTTATTGTCCGTTAACTATGGCTACACCTTC
>TRBV7-6|-|TRBJ2-2|-
CASSLAGYTGELFF
TGTGCCAGCAGCTTGGCGGGTTACACCGGGGAGCTGTTTTTT
>TRBV27|-|TRBJ2-1|-
CASSLTPQGPYNEQFF
TGTGCCAGCAGTTTAACACCACAGGGTCCCTACAATGAGCAGTTCTTC
>TRBV3-1/TRBV3-2|-|TRBJ2-3|-
CASSQGLGAPDTQYF
TGTGCCAGCAGCCAAGGACTGGGGGCTCCCGATACGCAGTATTTT
>TRBV4-3|TRBD1|TRBJ2-5|few
CASSSTPDREETQYF
TGCGCCAGCAGCTCCACTCCCGACAGGGAAGAGACCCAGTACTTC
>TRBV5-1|TRBD1|TRBJ1-2|-
CASNPGTGMHYGYTF
TGCGCCAGCAATCCCGGGACAGGGATGCACTATGGCTACACCTTC
>TRBV5-1|TRBD1|TRBJ1-2|-
CASSSRQGANYGYTF
TGCGCCAGCAGCTCCAGACAGGGAGCTAACTATGGCTACACCTTC
>TRBV11-2|TRBD1|TRBJ1-1|-
CASRKQGAGTEAFF
TGTGCCAGCAGGAAACAGGGGGCCGGGACTGAAGCTTTCTTT
>TRBV3-1/TRBV3-2|TRBD2|TRBJ2-5|once
CASSQVRRAGGQETQYF
TGTGCCAGCAGCCAAGTCCGGAGAGCGGGGGGCCAAGAGACCCAGTACTTC
>TRBV27|TRBD1|TRBJ1-5|-
CASSPKDRSSNQPQHF
TGTGCCAGCAGTCCTAAGGACAGGTCTAGCAATCAGCCCCAGCATTTT
>TRBV5-1|TRBD1|TRBJ2-1|once
CASSTGTGGLSSYNEQFF
TGCGCCAGCAGCACCGGGACAGGGGGCTTGAGCTCCTACAATGAGCAGTTCTTC
>TRBV30|TRBD1|TRBJ1-5|-
CAWSPDRGLGQPQHF
TGTGCCTGGAGTCCGGACAGGGGATTAGGGCAGCCCCAGCATTTT
>TRBV6-2/TRBV6-3|-|TRBJ1-5|-
CASSYRQAISNQPQHF
TGTGCCAGCAGTTACCGGCAGGCAATTAGCAATCAGCCCCAGCATTTT
>TRBV19|-|TRBJ2-4|-
CASSTLGGAKNIQYF
TGTGCCAGTAGTACTCTCGGGGGAGCCAAAAACATTCAGTACTTC
>TRBV19|TRBD1|TRBJ2-1|-
CASSKGQGAPNEQFF
TGTGCCAGTAGTAAAGGACAGGGGGCTCCTAATGAGCAGTTCTTC
>TRBV6-2/TRBV6-3|-|TRBJ1-2|-
CASSPGTRGGYTF
TGTGCCAGCAGTCCCGGGACACGGGGTGGCTACACCTTC
>TRBV12-3/TRBV12-4|-|TRBJ1-5|-
CASSYDRGQPQHF
TGTGCCAGCAGTTACGACAGAGGCCAGCCCCAGCATTTT
>TRBV9|TRBD2|TRBJ2-1|once
CASSARDYPPFNEQFF
TGTGCCAGCAGCGCCCGGGACTACCCCCCCTTCAATGAGCAGTTCTTC
>TRBV19|TRBD1|TRBJ1-2|-
CASTWTGYGYTF
TGTGCCAGTACCTGGACAGGCTATGGCTACACCTTC
>TRBV29-1|-|TRBJ1-4|-
CSVEDRVVTNEKLFF
TGCAGCGTTGAAGACAGGGTTGTTACTAATGAAAAACTGTTTTTT
>TRBV29-1|-|TRBJ2-3|-
CSVGAAGSGVRWESDTQYF
TGCAGCGTTGGGGCGGCAGGGTCGGGAGTCAGATGGGAGTCAGATACGCAGTATTTT
>TRBV2|TRBD1|TRBJ2-1|-
CASRLGQGDYNEQFF
TGTGCCAGCAGGTTGGGACAGGGAGACTACAATGAGCAGTTCTTC
>TRBV7-9|-|TRBJ2-6|-
CASSYRANVLTF
TGTGCCAGCAGCTACAGGGCCAACGTCCTGACTTTC
>TRBV19|TRBD2|TRBJ2-5|-
CASSRSLSGGAQETQYF
TGTGCCAGTAGTAGGTCCCTTTCGGGGGGGGCCCAAGAGACCCAGTACTTC
>TRBV7-9|-|TRBJ1-4|-
CASSLSGGEKLFF
TGTGCCAGCAGCTTATCCGGTGGTGAAAAACTGTTTTTT
>TRBV6-5|-|TRBJ2-7|-
CASSRDTLYEQYF
TGTGCCAGCAGTCGGGACACACTCTACGAGCAGTACTTC
>TRBV3-1/TRBV3-2|TRBD1|TRBJ2-5|few
CASGQGGIETQYF
TGTGCCAGCGGACAGGGAGGAATAGAGACCCAGTACTTC
>TRBV4-3|-|TRBJ1-4|-
CASSQAPGVTNEKLFF
TGCGCCAGCAGCCAAGCACCGGGGGTGACTAATGAAAAACTGTTTTTT
>TRBV7-8|-|TRBJ2-3|-
CASSSIGGPGTQYF
TGTGCCAGCAGCTCTATCGGGGGGCCTGGTACGCAGTATTTT
>TRBV3-1/TRBV3-2|TRBD2|TRBJ2-7|-
CASSPTAPGGEQYF
TGTGCCAGCAGCCCTACGGCCCCGGGGGGCGAGCAGTACTTC
>TRBV13|TRBD1|TRBJ2-3|-
CASSFGQGHTDTQYF
TGTGCCAGCAGCTTTGGACAGGGCCACACAGATACGCAGTATTTT
>TRBV5-1|-|TRBJ2-7|-
CASRALGGSYEQYF
TGCGCCAGCAGAGCACTAGGCGGCTCCTACGAGCAGTACTTC
>TRBV30|-|TRBJ1-2|few
CACRGNYGYTF
TGTGCCTGCCGGGGGAACTATGGCTACACCTTC
>TRBV18|-|TRBJ1-1|-
CASSPGQMNTEAFF
TGTGCCAGCTCACCCGGACAGATGAACACTGAAGCTTTCTTT
>TRBV12-3/TRBV12-4|-|TRBJ1-5|once
CASKGVLGQPQHF
TGTGCCAGCAAGGGGGTGCTCGGGCAGCCCCAGCATTTT
>TRBV29-1|-|TRBJ1-4|few
CSVQLPPTNEKLFF
TGCAGCGTTCAACTTCCCCCTACTAATGAAAAACTGTTTTTT
>TRBV9|-|TRBJ2-1|-
CASSPTLGGAGNEQFF
TGTGCCAGCAGCCCAACTCTAGGGGGAGCGGGGAATGAGCAGTTCTTC
>TRBV2|TRBD1|TRBJ1-6|-
CASSEVTGVNSPLHF
TGTGCCAGCAGTGAAGTAACAGGGGTTAATTCACCCCTCCACTTT
>TRBV3-1/TRBV3-2|TRBD1|TRBJ1-6|few
CASSQGDRNSPLHF
TGTGCCAGCAGCCAAGGGGACAGAAATTCACCCCTCCACTTT
>TRBV5-1|-|TRBJ1-2|-
CASSSGDTNYGYTF
TGCGCCAGCAGCTCCGGGGACACAAACTATGGCTACACCTTC
>TRBV27|TRBD2|TRBJ2-7|-
CASSRTASTSGYYEQYF
TGTGCCAGCAGTCGAACGGCCTCCACTAGCGGGTACTACGAGCAGTACTTC
>TRBV7-2|-|TRBJ1-3|-
CASSPAGNSGNTIYF
TGTGCCAGCAGCCCCGCCGGGAACTCTGGAAACACCATATATTTT
>TRBV11-2|TRBD1|TRBJ1-6|-
CASSARQGSNSPLHF
TGTGCCAGCAGCGCCAGACAGGGGTCCAATTCACCCCTCCACTTT
>TRBV7-9|TRBD1|TRBJ1-1|-
CASSLVGGVTEAFF
TGTGCCAGCAGCTTAGTAGGGGGCGTCACTGAAGCTTTCTTT
>TRBV28|TRBD2|TRBJ2-1|-
CASSFMAGGLGEQFF
TGTGCCAGCAGTTTTATGGCGGGGGGACTGGGTGAGCAGTTCTTC
>TRBV10-3|-|TRBJ1-4|-
CAISETGVREKLFF
TGTGCCATCAGTGAAACGGGGGTTCGTGAAAAACTGTTTTTT